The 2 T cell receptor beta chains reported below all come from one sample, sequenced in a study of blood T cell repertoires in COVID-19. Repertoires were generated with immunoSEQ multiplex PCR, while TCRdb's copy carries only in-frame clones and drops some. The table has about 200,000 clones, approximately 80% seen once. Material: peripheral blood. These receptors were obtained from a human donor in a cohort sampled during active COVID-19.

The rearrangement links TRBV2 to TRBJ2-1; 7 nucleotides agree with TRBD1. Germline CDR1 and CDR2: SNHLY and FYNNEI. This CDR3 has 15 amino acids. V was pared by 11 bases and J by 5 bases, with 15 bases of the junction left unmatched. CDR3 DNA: TGTGCCTCCCAAAGCCCGGGACAGATTAACAATGAGCAGTTCTTC. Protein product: CASQSPGQINNEQFF.

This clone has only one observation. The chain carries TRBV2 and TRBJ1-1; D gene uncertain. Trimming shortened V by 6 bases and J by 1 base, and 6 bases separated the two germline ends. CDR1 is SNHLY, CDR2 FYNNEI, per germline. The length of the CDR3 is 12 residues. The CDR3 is CASRVRNTEAFF. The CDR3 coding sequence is TGTGCCAGCAGGGTCAGGAACACTGAAGCTTTCTTT.